One sample yielded the 17 T cell receptor beta chains listed below, sequenced in a study of early T cells in non-severe SARS-CoV-2 infection. A single record per CDR3 protein comes from TCRdb applying MiXCR to the 5' RACE reads. Altogether about 33,000 distinct CDR3 sequences are present, about 6% being singletons, with the ten largest covering roughly 13%. Sequenced: whole blood. All receptors come from an adult who was a healthcare worker with PCR-confirmed SARS-CoV-2 infection or an uninfected control (not recorded which).

This clonotype was counted many times. The chain couples TRBV12-3 or TRBV12-4 to TRBJ1-4; D unresolved. The CDR3 runs to 14 residues. Trimming cost V 8 bases and J 2 bases, with 12 bases left between them. The CDR3 coding sequence is TGTGCCAGCTGCCCAGCGGGCACTAATGAAAAACTGTTTTTT. Translating gives CASCPAGTNEKLFF.

This clonotype was found many times. DNA for the CDR3: TGTGCCAGCAGCACGCCGGGGGCGTCTAACTATGGCTACACCTTC. This sequence encodes CASSTPGASNYGYTF. The chain employs TRBV5-6 and TRBJ1-2; tentative D call: TRBD1 (6 bases). CDR3 length: 15 residues. Trimming removed 4 bases from V and 0 bases from J, with 13 bases in between. Germline lookup yields CDR1 SGHDT and CDR2 YYEEEE.

The table lists this clonotype with many counts. The V call is TRBV12-3 or TRBV12-4, the J call TRBJ2-3, with 11 bases that match TRBD2. V trimming: 5 bases; J trimming: 6 bases; junction bases outside the gene matches: 7. CDR3 length: 15 amino acids. The CDR3 DNA sequence: TGTGCCAGCAGTGGTATTAGCGGGGGGGCCGATACGCAGTATTTT. Its translation is CASSGISGGADTQYF.

Here the CDR3 DNA reads TGTGCCAGCAGCCGCCCATTGAGAGTCGGGGAGCTGTTTTTT. Translated: CASSRPLRVGELFF. The J gene is TRBJ2-2, the V gene TRBV21-1; the DNA was not used to check the table's D call, TRBD1. TRBV21-1 is flagged as a pseudogene. The CDR3 sequence is 14 residues long.

The chain recombines TRBV10-1 with TRBJ1-5, with D possibly TRBD1 on 5 matching bases. Between the trimmed V and J ends, which lost 4 bases and 5 bases, there was a span of 9 bases. The germline V gene encodes CDR1 WNHNN and CDR2 SYGVQD (reference sequence). This CDR3 has 13 residues. The CDR3 sequence: CASSAVGDQPQHF. The CDR3 DNA reads TGCGCCAGCAGTGCGGTAGGGGATCAGCCCCAGCATTTT.

This clonotype was counted at least ten times. The V gene is TRBV18, the J gene TRBJ2-3, with a tentative D call TRBD2 (5 bases). Germline V gene sequence: CDR1 KGHSH, CDR2 LQKENI. This CDR3 has 18 amino acids. The V end lost 3 bases, the J end lost 3 bases, and 22 bases lay between the germline ends. CDR3 loop: CASSPTSSSGIRTDTQYF. The DNA for the CDR3 is TGTGCCAGCTCACCGACCAGTAGCTCCGGGATTCGTACAGATACGCAGTATTTT. The full variable domain, rest sourced from reference TRBV18 and TRBJ2-3, is NAGVMQNPRHLVRRRGQEARLRCSPMKGHSHVYWYRQLPEEGLKFMVYLQKENIIDESGMPKERFSAEFPKEGPSILRIQQVVRGDSAAYFCASSPTSSSGIRTDTQYFGPGTRLTVL.

This clonotype was detected ten times or more. This chain uses TRBV28 with TRBJ2-2, with no clear D. The ends were cut back, 6 bases at V and 5 bases at J, with 10 bases in the middle. The CDR3 consists of 13 residues. The germline V gene has CDR1 MDHEN and CDR2 SYDVKM. CDR3 region: CASRPLGTGELFF. CDR3 nucleotides: TGTGCCAGCAGACCGCTAGGAACCGGGGAGCTGTTTTTT.

This clonotype was recorded at least ten times. The chain combines TRBV12-3 or TRBV12-4 with TRBJ2-1; TRBD2 matches at 10 bases. Trimming removed 3 bases from V and 7 bases from J; junction bases left unmatched: 6. The CDR3 has 15 amino acids. The CDR3 DNA reads as TGTGCCAGCAGTTTGAGCGGGGGGGCCTTGAATGAGCAGTTCTTC. Protein: CASSLSGGALNEQFF.

Ten or more counts support this clonotype. The V call is TRBV29-1, the J call TRBJ2-4; TRBD1 matches at 7 bases. This CDR3 has 11 residues. Per the germline V gene, CDR1 is SQVTM and CDR2 is ANQGSEA. V shed 5 bases, J shed 7 bases, and the junction held 2 bases outside the gene matches. The DNA of the CDR3 is TGCAGCGTTTTGACAGGGAACATTCAGTACTTC. As protein: CSVLTGNIQYF.

This chain joins TRBV7-9 and TRBJ2-7; the D is unclear. Germline V gives CDR1 SEHNR, CDR2 FQNEAQ (reference sequence). With 4 bases removed from V and 2 bases from J, the gap between germline ends came to 12 bases. The CDR3 length is 14 residues. CDR3 protein: CASSSWTTTYEQYF. The CDR3 DNA follows: TGTGCCAGCAGCTCTTGGACGACAACCTACGAGCAGTACTTC.

This clonotype occurred many times. V usage is TRBV6-1 and J usage is TRBJ2-7; D possibly corresponds to TRBD1 (5 bases). V lost 1 base to trimming and J lost 2 bases, with 15 bases between them. The length of the CDR3 is 16 residues. Per the germline V gene, CDR1 is MNHNS and CDR2 is SASEGT. DNA for the CDR3: TGTGCCAGCAGTGAAGGGGCAGGGCCATCTACCTACGAGCAGTACTTC. Translation gives CASSEGAGPSTYEQYF.

This clonotype occurred many times. The chain joins TRBV6-5 to TRBJ2-2; 11 bases map to TRBD1. Germline lookup yields CDR1 MNHEY and CDR2 SVGAGI. This CDR3 region has 13 residues. Trimming cost V 6 bases and J 8 bases; bases outside gene matches: 2. The CDR3 sequence: CASRDRGQGELFF. CDR3 DNA sequence: TGTGCCAGCAGGGACAGGGGGCAGGGGGAGCTGTTTTTT.

V usage is TRBV12-3 or TRBV12-4 and J usage is TRBJ2-3, with TRBD2 matching over 12 bases. Trimming took 6 bases from V and 5 from J; bases not matched to a gene: 12. The CDR3 loop spans 17 amino acids. The CDR3, as DNA: TGTGCCAGCAGCCCTGGACTAGCGGGGAAGCTTAGAGATACGCAGTATTTT. This sequence encodes CASSPGLAGKLRDTQYF.

This clonotype was found many times. CDR3 DNA: TGTGCCAGCAGCCCCGGGACCCCGGGGGGAAACGAGCAGTACTTC. Amino acid sequence: CASSPGTPGGNEQYF. J is TRBJ2-7 and V is TRBV28; 7 bases map to TRBD2. The CDR3 is 15 amino acids. V shed 6 bases and J 5 bases; nucleotides not matched to a gene: 13. Germline V gene data show CDR1 as MDHEN and CDR2 as SYDVKM.

The chain joins TRBV20-1 to TRBJ1-2; 7 nucleotides align to TRBD1. CDR1 is DFQATT, CDR2 SNEGSKA, per germline (reference sequence). The CDR3 loop spans 14 amino acids. Trimming cost V 5 bases and J 4 bases; bases outside gene matches: 10. The CDR3 bases are TGCAGTGCTGGCTTAAGGGGGCTCGGCTATGGCTACACCTTC. Protein: CSAGLRGLGYGYTF.

This clonotype showed up many times. It is unclear where the CDR3 begins or ends on the DNA, so no DNA is shown, and the CDR3 is as TCRdb lists it. This rearrangement joins TRBV28 to TRBJ2-2; the D segment call TRBD1 is taken from the table without a DNA check. The CDR3 region is 14 residues in length, termini included. Germline CDR1 reads MDHEN; CDR2 reads SYDVKM. The CDR3 reads CASILGENTGELFF.

In this sample, this clonotype turned up many times. This rearrangement joins TRBV11-2 to TRBJ1-1, with unresolved D. Deletions cut 5 bases from V and 0 bases from J, with 10 bases between. Germline lookup yields CDR1 SGHAT and CDR2 FQNNGV. CDR3 size: 14 residues. The CDR3 coding sequence is TGTGCCAGCAGCCTCAGGCGTCTGAACACTGAAGCTTTCTTT. Translated, it gives CASSLRRLNTEAFF.